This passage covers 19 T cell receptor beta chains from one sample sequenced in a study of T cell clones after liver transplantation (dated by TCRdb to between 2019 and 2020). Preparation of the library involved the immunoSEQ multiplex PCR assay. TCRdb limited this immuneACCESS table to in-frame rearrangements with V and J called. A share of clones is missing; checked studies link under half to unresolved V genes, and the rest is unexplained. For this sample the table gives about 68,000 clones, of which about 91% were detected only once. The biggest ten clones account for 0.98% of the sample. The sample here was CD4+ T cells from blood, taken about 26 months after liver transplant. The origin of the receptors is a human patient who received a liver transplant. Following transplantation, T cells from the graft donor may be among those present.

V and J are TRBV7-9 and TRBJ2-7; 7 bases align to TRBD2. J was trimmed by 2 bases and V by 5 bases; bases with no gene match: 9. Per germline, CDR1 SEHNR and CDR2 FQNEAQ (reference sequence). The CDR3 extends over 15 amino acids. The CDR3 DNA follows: TGTGCCAGCAGCGACGCCGGGACTACCCCCTACGAGCAGTACTTC. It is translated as CASSDAGTTPYEQYF.

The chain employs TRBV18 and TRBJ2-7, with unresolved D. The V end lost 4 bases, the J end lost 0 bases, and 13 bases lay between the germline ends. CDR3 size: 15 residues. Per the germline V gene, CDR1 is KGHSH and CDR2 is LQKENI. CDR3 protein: CASSQSVSSSYEQYF. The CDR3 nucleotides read TGTGCCAGCTCACAGTCAGTCTCTAGCTCCTACGAGCAGTACTTC.

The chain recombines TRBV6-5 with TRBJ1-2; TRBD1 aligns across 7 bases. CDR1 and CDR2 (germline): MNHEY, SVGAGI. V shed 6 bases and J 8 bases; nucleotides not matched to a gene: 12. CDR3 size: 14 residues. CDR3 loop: CASRPTGAGDGYTF. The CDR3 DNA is TGTGCCAGCAGACCTACAGGGGCCGGGGACGGCTACACCTTC.

Here the CDR3 DNA reads TGTGCCAGCACCACGGGGGCGGTTAAGACCCAGTACTTC. Amino acids: CASTTGAVKTQYF. The chain couples TRBV28 to TRBJ2-5, with D possibly being TRBD1 or TRBD2 (6 bases each). The CDR3 contains 13 residues. In germline, CDR1 is MDHEN, CDR2 SYDVKM. The ends were cut back, 7 bases at V and 6 bases at J, with 15 bases in the middle.

CDR3 region: CASSEYGSRGYTF. CDR3 in DNA: TGTGCCAGCAGTGAATATGGCAGCCGTGGCTACACCTTC. The J gene is TRBJ1-2, the V gene TRBV6-1, with no clear D. The CDR3 length is 13 residues. Trimming shortened V by 2 bases and J by 7 bases, and 11 bases separated the two germline ends. Germline V gene sequence: CDR1 MNHNS, CDR2 SASEGT.

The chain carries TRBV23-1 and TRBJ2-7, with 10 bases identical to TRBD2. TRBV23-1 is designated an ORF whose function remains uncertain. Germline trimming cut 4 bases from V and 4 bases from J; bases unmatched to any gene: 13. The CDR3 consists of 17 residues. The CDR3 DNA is TGCGCCAGCAGTCTTCCGAGGGGGTTTAGCGGGAGGTACGAGCAGTACTTC. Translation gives CASSLPRGFSGRYEQYF.

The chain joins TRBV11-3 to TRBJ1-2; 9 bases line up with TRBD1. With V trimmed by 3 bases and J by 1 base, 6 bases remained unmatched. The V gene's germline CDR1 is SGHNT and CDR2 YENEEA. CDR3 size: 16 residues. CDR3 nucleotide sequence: TGTGCCAGCAGCTTTACTCGGGACAGGGATAACTATGGCTACACCTTC. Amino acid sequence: CASSFTRDRDNYGYTF.

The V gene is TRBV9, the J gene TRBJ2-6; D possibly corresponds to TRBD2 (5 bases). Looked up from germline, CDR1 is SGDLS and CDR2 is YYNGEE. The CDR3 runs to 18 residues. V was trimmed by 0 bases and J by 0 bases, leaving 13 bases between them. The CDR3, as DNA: TGTGCCAGCAGCGTAGTCGGGGAACGACTCTCTGGGGCCAACGTCCTGACTTTC. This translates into CASSVVGERLSGANVLTF.

CDR3 sequence (DNA): TGTGCCAGCAGTTACACGACCGTACCTGGAGAGACCCAGTACTTC. This encodes CASSYTTVPGETQYF. This chain uses TRBV6-5 with TRBJ2-5; D is unresolved. Trimming removed 2 bases from V and 4 bases from J, with 14 bases in between. Germline CDR1 and CDR2: MNHEY and SVGAGI. This CDR3 has 15 amino acids.

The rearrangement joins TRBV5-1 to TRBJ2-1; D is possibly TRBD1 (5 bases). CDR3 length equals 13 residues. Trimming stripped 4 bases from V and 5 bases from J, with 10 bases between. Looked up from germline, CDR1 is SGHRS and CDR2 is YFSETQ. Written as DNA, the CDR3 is TGCGCCAGCAGCCCCGACAGTAACAATGAGCAGTTCTTC. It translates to CASSPDSNNEQFF.

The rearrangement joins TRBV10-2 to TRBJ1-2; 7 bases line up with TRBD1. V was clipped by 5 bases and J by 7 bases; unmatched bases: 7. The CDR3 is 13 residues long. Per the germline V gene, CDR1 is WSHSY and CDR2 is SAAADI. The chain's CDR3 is CASSTGAPGGYTF. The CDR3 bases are TGCGCCAGCAGTACAGGGGCCCCGGGTGGCTACACCTTC.

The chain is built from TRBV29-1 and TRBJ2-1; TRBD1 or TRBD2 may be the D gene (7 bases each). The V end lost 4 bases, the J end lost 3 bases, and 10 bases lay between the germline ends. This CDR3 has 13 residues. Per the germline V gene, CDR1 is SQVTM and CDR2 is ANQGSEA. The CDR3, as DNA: TGCAGCGTTGCAGGGGGGGGCTACAATGAGCAGTTCTTC. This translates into CSVAGGGYNEQFF.

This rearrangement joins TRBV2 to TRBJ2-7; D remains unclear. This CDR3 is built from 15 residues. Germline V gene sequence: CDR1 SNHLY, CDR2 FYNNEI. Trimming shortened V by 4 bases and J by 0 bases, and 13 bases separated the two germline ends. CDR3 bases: TGTGCCAGCAGTGCTTTCAGCGCATCCTCCTACGAGCAGTACTTC. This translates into CASSAFSASSYEQYF.

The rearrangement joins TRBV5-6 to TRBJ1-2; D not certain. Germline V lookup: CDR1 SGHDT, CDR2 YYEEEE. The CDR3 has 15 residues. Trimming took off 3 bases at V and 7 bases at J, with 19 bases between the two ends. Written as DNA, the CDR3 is TGTGCCAGCAGCTCCTTTGGTAGGAAGGCGGGTGGCTACACCTTC. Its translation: CASSSFGRKAGGYTF.

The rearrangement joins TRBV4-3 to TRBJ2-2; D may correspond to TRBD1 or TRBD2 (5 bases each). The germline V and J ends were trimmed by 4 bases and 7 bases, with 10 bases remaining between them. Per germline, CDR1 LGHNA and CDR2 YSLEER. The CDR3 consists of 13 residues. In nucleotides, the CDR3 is TGCGCCAGCAGCCCTTCGAGGGGCGGGGAGCTGTTTTTT. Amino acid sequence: CASSPSRGGELFF.

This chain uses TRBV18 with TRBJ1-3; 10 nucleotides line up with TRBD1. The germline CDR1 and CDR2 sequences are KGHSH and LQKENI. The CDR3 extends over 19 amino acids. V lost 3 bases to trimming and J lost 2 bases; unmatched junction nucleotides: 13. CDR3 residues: CASSPLTGGSKDTGNTIYF. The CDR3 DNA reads TGTGCCAGCTCACCCCTGACAGGGGGCTCAAAAGATACTGGAAACACCATATATTTT.

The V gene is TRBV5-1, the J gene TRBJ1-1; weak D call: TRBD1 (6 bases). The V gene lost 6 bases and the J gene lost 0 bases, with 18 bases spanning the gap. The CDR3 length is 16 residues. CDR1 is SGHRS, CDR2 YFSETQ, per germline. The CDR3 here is CASTQGYPDMNTEAFF. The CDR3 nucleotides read TGCGCCAGCACCCAGGGGTACCCTGACATGAACACTGAAGCTTTCTTT.

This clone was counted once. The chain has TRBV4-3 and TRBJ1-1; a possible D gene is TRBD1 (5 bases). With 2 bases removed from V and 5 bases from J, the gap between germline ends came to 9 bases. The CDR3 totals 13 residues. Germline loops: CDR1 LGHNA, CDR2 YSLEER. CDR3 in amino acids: CASSQLGGTEAFF. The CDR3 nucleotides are TGCGCCAGCAGCCAACTCGGGGGGACTGAAGCTTTCTTT.

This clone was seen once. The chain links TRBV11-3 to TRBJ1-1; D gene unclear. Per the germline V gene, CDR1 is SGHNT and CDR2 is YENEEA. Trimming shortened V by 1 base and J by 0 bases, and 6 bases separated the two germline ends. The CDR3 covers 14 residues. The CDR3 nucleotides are TGTGCCAGCAGCTTAGCCCGGGTGAACACTGAAGCTTTCTTT. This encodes CASSLARVNTEAFF.